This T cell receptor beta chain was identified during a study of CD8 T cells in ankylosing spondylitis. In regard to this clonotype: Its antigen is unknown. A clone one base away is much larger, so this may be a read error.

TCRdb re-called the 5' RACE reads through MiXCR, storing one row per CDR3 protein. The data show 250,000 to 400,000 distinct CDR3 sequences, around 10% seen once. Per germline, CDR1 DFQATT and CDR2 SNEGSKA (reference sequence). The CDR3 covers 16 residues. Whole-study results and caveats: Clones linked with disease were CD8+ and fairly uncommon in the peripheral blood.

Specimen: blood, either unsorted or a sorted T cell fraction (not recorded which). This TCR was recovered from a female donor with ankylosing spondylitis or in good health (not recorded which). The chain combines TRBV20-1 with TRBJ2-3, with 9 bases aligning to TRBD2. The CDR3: CCARGILAGSTDTQYF. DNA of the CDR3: TGCTGTGCCCGCGGGATTCTAGCGGGGTCTACAGATACGCAGTATTTT.